Listed here are 8 T cell receptor beta chains from one sample, sequenced in a study of lymphopenia after photon versus proton radiotherapy (dated by TCRdb to the late 2010s). Receptor amplification or capture employed the immunoSEQ multiplex PCR assay. TCRdb re-hosts the immuneACCESS table, in-frame sequences only. Its copies lack some clones; in the studies checked, an unresolved V gene accounts for under half of them, and the cause for the rest is not known. Across this sample there are roughly 30,000 clones, with around 90% seen only once. The top ten clones comprise approximately 6.2% of the sample. The specimen comprised peripheral blood, sampled from a patient treated with photon-based radiotherapy. Receptors originate from a woman between 45 and 60 years old with pancreatic cancer.

V is TRBV4-1 and J is TRBJ1-1, with a possible D match to TRBD1 (5 bases). CDR1 and CDR2 from the germline V gene are MGHRA and YSYEKL. Trimming removed 2 bases at V and 3 bases at J, with 13 bases between. The CDR3 has 15 residues. CDR3 nucleotides: TGCGCCAGCAGCCAATTTTCCGGGGGGGACACTGAAGCTTTCTTT. This translates into CASSQFSGGDTEAFF.

This sequence joins TRBV9 and TRBJ1-1; D uncertain. The CDR3 contains 15 residues. Trimming removed 5 bases at V and 0 bases at J, with 14 bases between. From germline, CDR1 is SGDLS and CDR2 YYNGEE. The CDR3, as DNA: TGTGCCAGCAGTCCCCGATGGTCTATGAACACTGAAGCTTTCTTT. It is translated as CASSPRWSMNTEAFF.

This sequence joins TRBV29-1 and TRBJ1-1, with 7 bases identical to TRBD1. The CDR3 contains 11 residues. Germline CDR1 and CDR2: SQVTM and ANQGSEA. The CDR3 DNA reads as TGCATTGGACAGGACTCCACTGAAGCTTTCTTT. Protein sequence: CIGQDSTEAFF.

The V gene is TRBV28, the J gene TRBJ2-1, with 11 nucleotides matching TRBD2. The CDR3 length is 18 residues. Germline values: CDR1 MDHEN, CDR2 SYDVKM. V was pared by 2 bases and J by 4 bases, with 10 bases of the junction left unmatched. CDR3 nucleotides: TGTGCCAGCAGTTTACCTAAACGGACTAGCGGGCAGTACAATGAGCAGTTCTTC. Protein: CASSLPKRTSGQYNEQFF.

CDR3 sequence: CASSFRYNEQFF. Written as DNA, the CDR3 is TGTGCCAGCAGCTTCCGGTACAATGAGCAGTTCTTC. The gene calls are TRBV14 and TRBJ2-1, with unresolved D. V gave up 5 bases and J gave up 4 bases, with 6 bases separating them. Germline V gives CDR1 SGHDN, CDR2 FVKESK. The CDR3 consists of 12 residues.

The chain recombines TRBV5-1 with TRBJ1-5; D is ambiguous. The CDR3 has 14 amino acids. V was pared by 5 bases and J by 4 bases, with 13 bases between. Per germline, CDR1 SGHRS and CDR2 YFSETQ. The CDR3 DNA follows: TGCGCCAGCAGAATGGAGGGTTCAAATCAGCCCCAGCATTTT. Its translation: CASRMEGSNQPQHF.

The rearrangement uses TRBV29-1 and TRBJ1-2, with D perhaps TRBD1 (5 bases). Between the trimmed V and J ends, which lost 1 base and 8 bases, there was a span of 20 bases. The CDR3 is 15 residues long. Germline CDR1 reads SQVTM; CDR2 reads ANQGSEA. The DNA for the CDR3 is TGCAGCGTTGAAGTTGAGCAGGGCCATCTGGGCGGCTACACCTTC. This codes for CSVEVEQGHLGGYTF.

This chain joins TRBV7-2 and TRBJ2-1; 13 bases agree with TRBD2. The CDR3 contains 18 residues. The germline V gene has CDR1 SGHTA and CDR2 FQGNSA. Trimming cost V 5 bases and J 5 bases; bases outside gene matches: 12. This chain's CDR3 is CASSRPSLLAGGNNEQFF. The CDR3 DNA sequence: TGTGCCAGCAGCCGCCCCAGTTTACTAGCGGGAGGGAACAATGAGCAGTTCTTC.